The 11 T cell receptor beta chains below were found in one sample sequenced in a study of blood T cell repertoires in COVID-19. TCRdb's table, derived via immunoSEQ multiplex PCR, lists solely in-frame clones and lacks some. The sample records over 150,000 clones, around 79% being singletons. Material for sequencing was peripheral blood. Source of these receptors: an elderly man with acute or convalescent COVID-19.

V usage is TRBV30 and J usage is TRBJ2-3; D may be TRBD1 (6 bases). Germline loops: CDR1 GTSNPN, CDR2 SVGIG (reference sequence). Trimming removed 5 bases from V and 6 bases from J, with 18 bases in between. The CDR3 has 14 residues. CDR3 nucleotide sequence: TGTGCCTGGGGGACGGACAGTTTGGGGGATACGCAGTATTTT. Translated: CAWGTDSLGDTQYF.

This chain links TRBV19 with TRBJ2-7; D might be TRBD1 (6 bases). V dropped 1 base and J dropped 3 bases, with 7 bases sitting between them. From germline, CDR1 is LNHDA and CDR2 SQIVND (reference sequence). The CDR3 loop spans 13 amino acids. The CDR3 reads CASSIGGGYEQYV. DNA for the CDR3: TGTGCCAGTAGTATAGGAGGGGGCTACGAGCAGTACGTC.

The CDR3 sequence is CAISDKWQGGQPQHF. The CDR3 bases are TGTGCCATCAGTGACAAGTGGCAGGGCGGTCAGCCCCAGCATTTT. The chain uses TRBV10-3 and TRBJ1-5; TRBD1 is a possible D gene (5 bases). The CDR3 has 15 amino acids. Germline-derived CDR1 and CDR2 are ENHRY and SYGVKD. V was pared by 3 bases and J by 6 bases, with 15 bases between.

This clone occurred once. DNA of the CDR3: TGTGCCATCAGTGAAGAGGGGTTTGGCGGGGACGCAGATACGCAGTATTTT. The encoded protein is CAISEEGFGGDADTQYF. This rearrangement joins TRBV10-3 to TRBJ2-3, with TRBD2 as a possible D gene (6 bases). The CDR3 sequence is 17 residues long. Trimming pared 3 bases from V and 4 bases from J, leaving 20 bases between. The germline gives CDR1 ENHRY, CDR2 SYGVKD.

The chain is built from TRBV5-1 and TRBJ2-1; TRBD2 aligns across 7 bases. Germline loops: CDR1 SGHRS, CDR2 YFSETQ. The CDR3 covers 15 residues. V shed 2 bases and J 5 bases; nucleotides not matched to a gene: 7. CDR3 region: CASSLGLGVHNEQFF. The CDR3 coding sequence is TGCGCCAGCAGCTTAGGACTAGGTGTCCACAATGAGCAGTTCTTC.

The chain recombines TRBV28 with TRBJ1-5, with D perhaps TRBD1 (5 bases). This CDR3 spans 12 amino acids. V dropped 7 bases and J dropped 2 bases, with 6 bases sitting between them. Germline V gene sequence: CDR1 MDHEN, CDR2 SYDVKM. The CDR3 loop is CASIRGNQPQHF. The CDR3 DNA is TGTGCCAGCATCAGGGGCAATCAGCCCCAGCATTTT.

The chain employs TRBV6-5 and TRBJ1-4; tentative D call: TRBD1 (5 bases). CDR1 and CDR2 from the germline V gene are MNHEY and SVGAGI. The CDR3 consists of 13 residues. The V end lost 10 bases, the J end lost 5 bases, and 14 bases lay between the germline ends. DNA of the CDR3: TGTGCCACCTCCGGGACTCAGAATGAAAAACTGTTTTTT. Encoded protein: CATSGTQNEKLFF.

The V and J genes are TRBV5-1 and TRBJ2-1; the D gene is possibly TRBD1 (7 bases). Germline values: CDR1 SGHRS, CDR2 YFSETQ. The CDR3 is made up of 14 amino acids. V was clipped by 7 bases and J by 6 bases, with 17 bases between them. The DNA of the CDR3 is TGCGCCAGCGTCCTCGGGACAGCGGGCAATGAGCAGTTCTTC. Encoded protein: CASVLGTAGNEQFF.

This sequence joins TRBV6-5 and TRBJ2-5; TRBD1 matches at 8 bases. The CDR3 totals 14 residues. Per the germline V gene, CDR1 is MNHEY and CDR2 is SVGAGI. The trim removed 6 bases at V and 5 bases at J, leaving 8 bases unmatched. CDR3 in DNA: TGTGCCAGCAGCCCAGGACAGGGAGCGGAGACCCAGTACTTC. It is translated as CASSPGQGAETQYF.

This sequence joins TRBV5-4 and TRBJ2-7; 12 bases are a match to TRBD2. In germline, CDR1 is SGHNT, CDR2 YYREEE (reference sequence). J gave up 2 bases and V 4 bases, and 7 bases lay outside the gene matches. The CDR3 length is 16 residues. CDR3 protein: CASSPELAGGAYEQYF. The DNA for the CDR3 is TGTGCCAGCAGCCCAGAACTAGCGGGGGGCGCCTACGAGCAGTACTTC.

The chain recombines TRBV2 with TRBJ2-5, with 9 bases aligning to TRBD1. V shed 0 bases, J shed 2 bases, and the junction held 7 bases outside the gene matches. The CDR3 consists of 17 residues. From germline, CDR1 is SNHLY and CDR2 FYNNEI. This chain's CDR3 is CASSEARPGTGQETQYF. For the CDR3, the DNA is TGTGCCAGCAGTGAAGCAAGGCCGGGGACAGGGCAAGAGACCCAGTACTTC.